The clone carrying this T cell receptor beta chain has at least ten counts. The data originate from a study of T-cell reconstitution after alpha-beta-depleted transplantation in children. A library of TCRbeta sequences, prepared with unique molecular identifiers, was generated. TCRdb analysed the PCR reads with MiXCR anew, one entry per CDR3 protein. This table has about 110,000 distinct CDR3 sequences, over 9% appearing once. Germline-derived CDR1 and CDR2 are MNHEY and SMNVEV (reference sequence). The CDR3 consists of 13 residues. Trimming removed 5 bases at V and 4 bases at J, with 12 bases between.

The sample was PBMCs from the stem cell graft donor, taken from the stem cell graft. This receptor was taken from a human donor who donated a stem cell graft to a child with acute lymphoblastic leukemia. This chain connects TRBV27 to TRBJ2-7, with D unresolved. The CDR3 loop reads CASSTLDRYEQYF. CDR3 DNA: TGTGCCAGCAGTACACTGGACCGGTACGAGCAGTACTTC.